This TCR beta chain derives from a study of CD8+CD57+ T cells in acquired aplastic anemia. Broader study findings: A set of twenty-nine CD8+ CDR3 sequences was shared between patients and controls, and these sequences appeared highly expressed in patients.

J lost 4 bases, V lost 6 bases, and 5 bases had no gene match. CDR3 length: 14 residues. Per germline, CDR1 MNHNS and CDR2 SASEGT. Comments on this clonotype: Its antigen is unidentified.

Genomic DNA served as template for TCR beta VDJ and CDR3 profiling. TCRdb ran MiXCR on the reads and lists one entry per CDR3 protein. The sample holds 150,000 to 200,000 distinct CDR3 sequences, less than 55% seen once. Sequenced sample: sorted CD4+, CD8+, or CD8+CD57+ T cells (not recorded which) from PBMCs. The rearrangement uses TRBV6-1 and TRBJ2-7; the match to TRBD2 covers 11 bases. This clonotype was obtained from a human donor in good health. DNA of the CDR3: TGTGCCAGCAGGGAGGGACTAGCGGCTTACGAGCAGTACTTC. It is translated as CASREGLAAYEQYF.